These 20 T cell receptor beta chains originate from one sample sequenced in a study of T cells in tumors after PD-1 blockade. Sequencing used immunoSEQ multiplex PCR; TCRdb keeps in-frame clones, though not all of them. The sample has approximately 60,000 clones; about 80% are singletons. Sequenced here: PBMCs, sampled before anti-PD-1 treatment. The source is a human donor with basal cell carcinoma.

The CDR3 reads CASSLGGKNTGELFF. The DNA of the CDR3 is TGCGCCAGCAGCTTAGGCGGGAAGAACACCGGGGAGCTGTTTTTT. The chain joins TRBV5-1 to TRBJ2-2; possible D gene TRBD2, 6 bases. The CDR3 contains 15 residues. Germline loops: CDR1 SGHRS, CDR2 YFSETQ. V lost 2 bases to trimming and J lost 1 base, with 9 bases between them.

J is TRBJ2-3 and V is TRBV5-1, with D perhaps TRBD2 (7 bases). Trimming left V 0 bases short and J 0 bases short, with 14 bases between. The CDR3 sequence is 17 residues long. Germline loops: CDR1 SGHRS, CDR2 YFSETQ. The CDR3 sequence: CASSLDTGGLSTDTQYF. For the CDR3, the DNA is TGCGCCAGCAGCTTGGACACCGGGGGGCTTAGCACAGATACGCAGTATTTT.

The rearrangement joins TRBV7-3 to TRBJ2-3; the match to TRBD2 covers 11 bases. The CDR3 has 16 residues. Trimming took 5 bases from V and 4 from J; bases not matched to a gene: 8. The germline V gene has CDR1 SGHTA and CDR2 FQGTGA. CDR3 sequence (DNA): TGTGCCAGCAGCCCCCATAGCGGGGGGGTCGCAGATACGCAGTATTTT. As protein: CASSPHSGGVADTQYF.

V and J are TRBV6-6 and TRBJ2-3; unclear D gene. This CDR3 has 16 amino acids. Trimming cost V 3 bases and J 1 base, with 14 bases left between them. Germline V gene sequence: CDR1 MNHNY, CDR2 SVGAGI (reference sequence). CDR3 residues: CASSYRSRVGTDTQYF. CDR3 coding DNA: TGTGCCAGCAGTTATAGGTCTCGGGTAGGCACAGATACGCAGTATTTT.

J is TRBJ2-7 and V is TRBV7-3; D possibly corresponds to TRBD2 (6 bases). The ends were cut back, 3 bases at V and 2 bases at J, with 14 bases in the middle. This CDR3 has 15 residues. Germline CDR1 SGHTA, CDR2 FQGTGA. The CDR3 sequence is CASSFTGGGPYEQYF. In DNA, the CDR3 is TGTGCCAGCAGCTTTACCGGGGGAGGCCCCTACGAGCAGTACTTC.

The chain employs TRBV7-8 and TRBJ1-6; the D gene is possibly TRBD1 (5 bases). The CDR3 has 14 residues. The germline gives CDR1 SGHVS, CDR2 FQNEAQ. V lost 4 bases, J lost 8 bases, and 12 bases lay in between. Here the CDR3 DNA reads TGTGCCAGCAGCTCAGGGTCTCCCGATTCACCCCTCCACTTT. Amino acids: CASSSGSPDSPLHF.

The chain couples TRBV11-3 to TRBJ2-7; the match to TRBD2 covers 14 bases. CDR1 is SGHNT and CDR2 is YENEEA in the germline V gene. The CDR3 is 15 amino acids. Trimming at V came to 5 bases and at J to 7 bases, leaving 7 bases not matched to a gene. The CDR3 spells CASSGVGLAGVEQYF. CDR3 sequence (DNA): TGTGCCAGCAGCGGAGTGGGACTAGCGGGGGTGGAGCAGTACTTC. The full variable domain, rest sourced from reference TRBV11-3 and TRBJ2-7, is EAGVVQSPRYKIIEKKQPVAFWCNPISGHNTLYWYLQNLGQGPELLIRYENEEAVDDSQLPKDRFSAERLKGVDSTLKIQPAELGDSAVYLCASSGVGLAGVEQYFGPGTRLTVT.

V gene TRBV19 combines with J gene TRBJ2-7; the match to TRBD2 covers 9 bases. The length of the CDR3 is 15 residues. Germline CDR1 and CDR2: LNHDA and SQIVND (reference sequence). Trimming at V came to 4 bases and at J to 2 bases, leaving 6 bases not matched to a gene. CDR3 amino acids: CASSTERGAAYEQYF. CDR3 DNA sequence: TGTGCCAGTAGTACAGAGCGGGGGGCGGCCTACGAGCAGTACTTC.

The rearrangement joins TRBV4-1 to TRBJ1-2; the match to TRBD1 covers 10 bases. With V trimmed by 0 bases and J by 4 bases, 5 bases remained unmatched. Per germline, CDR1 MGHRA and CDR2 YSYEKL. The CDR3 has 16 residues. The CDR3, as DNA: TGCGCCAGCAGCCAAGAAAAGGGACAGGGGTTCTATGGCTACACCTTC. Amino acid sequence: CASSQEKGQGFYGYTF.

V and J are TRBV11-1 and TRBJ2-3; D possibly corresponds to TRBD1 (5 bases). CDR3 size: 14 residues. V was trimmed by 5 bases and J by 4 bases, leaving 13 bases between them. The germline CDR1 and CDR2 sequences are SGHAT and FQDESV (reference sequence). The DNA for the CDR3 is TGTGCCAGCAGCCTCCTTCTGACAGCAGATACGCAGTATTTT. Protein sequence: CASSLLLTADTQYF.

The chain joins TRBV5-8 to TRBJ1-5; D is unresolved. V shed 4 bases and J shed 0 bases, with 11 bases lying between them. Germline loops: CDR1 SGHTS, CDR2 YDEGEE. The CDR3 covers 15 residues. For the CDR3, the DNA is TGTGCCAGCAGCGCTGGGATACATAGCAATCAGCCCCAGCATTTT. Translation: CASSAGIHSNQPQHF.

This clone has only a few counts. The chain employs TRBV30 and TRBJ2-7; D is ambiguous. The CDR3 length is 13 residues. Germline lookup yields CDR1 GTSNPN and CDR2 SVGIG (reference sequence). Trimming left V 5 bases short and J 4 bases short, with 15 bases between. CDR3 sequence: CAWLDHVRYEQYF. CDR3 nucleotide sequence: TGTGCCTGGCTGGACCATGTTAGATACGAGCAGTACTTC. Variable domain in full (rest from reference TRBV30 and TRBJ2-7): SQTIHQWPATLVQPVGSPLSLECTVEGTSNPNLYWYRQAAGRGLQLLFYSVGIGQISSEVPQNLSASRPQDRQFILSSKKLLLSDSGFYLCAWLDHVRYEQYFGPGTRLTVT.

The chain employs TRBV9 and TRBJ2-5; D is tentatively TRBD1 or TRBD2 (5 bases each). V lost 3 bases and J 1 base, leaving 10 bases between the germline ends. The germline CDR1 and CDR2 sequences are SGDLS and YYNGEE. The CDR3 contains 14 residues. CDR3 loop: CASSGRDLQETQYF. The CDR3 DNA is TGTGCCAGCAGCGGCCGGGACCTCCAAGAGACCCAGTACTTC. Filled out from reference TRBV9 and TRBJ2-5, the complete variable domain reads DSGVTQTPKHLITATGQRVTLRCSPRSGDLSVYWYQQSLDQGLQFLIQYYNGEERAKGNILERFSAQQFPDLHSELNLSSLELGDSALYFCASSGRDLQETQYFGPGTRLLVL.

V is TRBV6-1 and J is TRBJ1-5; D ambiguous. CDR1 MNHNS and CDR2 SASEGT come from the germline V gene. The CDR3 is 13 residues long. V lost 0 bases, J lost 12 bases, and 12 bases lay in between. CDR3 residues: CASSEARSGRQHF. The CDR3 DNA reads TGTGCCAGCAGTGAAGCGCGATCCGGCCGCCAGCATTTT.

This clone was seen only a few times. The chain employs TRBV7-2 and TRBJ2-7, with 11 bases lining up with TRBD2. Germline lookup yields CDR1 SGHTA and CDR2 FQGNSA. J lost 5 bases, V lost 3 bases, and 6 bases had no gene match. The CDR3 spans 15 residues. The CDR3 loop reads CASSFSGGAYNEQYF. CDR3 DNA: TGTGCCAGCAGCTTTAGCGGGGGGGCGTATAACGAGCAGTACTTC.

This clone came up once. This rearrangement joins TRBV3-1 (or the pseudogene TRBV3-2) to TRBJ2-2; 9 bases match TRBD2. V lost 4 bases to trimming and J lost 0 bases; unmatched junction nucleotides: 0. There are 15 residues in the CDR3. Per the germline V gene, CDR1 is LGHDT and CDR2 is YNNKEL (reference sequence). CDR3 protein: CASSLAGANTGELFF. As DNA, the CDR3 is TGTGCCAGCAGCCTAGCGGGGGCGAACACCGGGGAGCTGTTTTTT.

V gene TRBV6-1 combines with J gene TRBJ2-6, with D hard to call. The CDR3 has 19 amino acids. Trimming removed 4 bases at V and 0 bases at J, with 19 bases between. Looked up from germline, CDR1 is MNHNS and CDR2 is SASEGT. CDR3 sequence reads: CASSVRPRRGVSGANVLTF. CDR3 coding DNA: TGTGCCAGCAGTGTTCGGCCCAGACGTGGAGTCTCTGGGGCCAACGTCCTGACTTTC.

The chain links TRBV5-1 to TRBJ2-3; 15 positions match TRBD2. Germline-derived CDR1 and CDR2 are SGHRS and YFSETQ. CDR3 length: 18 amino acids. After removal of 4 bases from V and 4 bases from J, the junction contained 10 bases not matched to a gene. The CDR3 sequence: CASSPRGLAGGQPDTQYF. In DNA, the CDR3 is TGCGCCAGCAGCCCGCGCGGACTAGCGGGGGGGCAGCCAGATACGCAGTATTTT.

The V and J genes are TRBV13 and TRBJ1-4; the D is unclear. This CDR3 region has 11 residues. V was clipped by 0 bases and J by 7 bases, with 0 bases between them. CDR1 is PRHDT and CDR2 is FYEKMQ in the germline V gene (reference sequence). The CDR3 DNA follows: TGTGCCAGCAGCTTAGGTGAAAAACTGTTTTTT. The encoded protein is CASSLGEKLFF.

The chain combines TRBV5-6 with TRBJ2-1; perhaps TRBD1 as D (5 bases). This CDR3 region has 16 residues. V lost 6 bases to trimming and J lost 0 bases, with 16 bases between them. Germline V gene sequence: CDR1 SGHDT, CDR2 YYEEEE. The CDR3 here is CASITGLTSSYNEQFF. In DNA, the CDR3 is TGTGCCAGCATTACAGGCCTGACGAGCTCCTACAATGAGCAGTTCTTC. The full variable domain, completed using reference TRBV5-6 and TRBJ2-1, is DAGVTQSPTHLIKTRGQQVTLRCSPKSGHDTVSWYQQALGQGPQFIFQYYEEEERQRGNFPDRFSGHQFPNYSSELNVNALLLGDSALYLCASITGLTSSYNEQFFGPGTRLTVL.